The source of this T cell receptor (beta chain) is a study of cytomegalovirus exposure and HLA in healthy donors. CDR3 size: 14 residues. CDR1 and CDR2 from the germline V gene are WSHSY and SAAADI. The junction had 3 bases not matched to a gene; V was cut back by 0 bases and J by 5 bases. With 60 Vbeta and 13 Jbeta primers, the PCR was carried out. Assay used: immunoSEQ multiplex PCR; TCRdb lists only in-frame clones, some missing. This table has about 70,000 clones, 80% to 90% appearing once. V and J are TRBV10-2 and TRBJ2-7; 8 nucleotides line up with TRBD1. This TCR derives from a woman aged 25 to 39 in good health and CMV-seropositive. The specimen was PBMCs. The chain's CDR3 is CASSESQGAHEQYF. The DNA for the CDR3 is TGCGCCAGCAGTGAGTCTCAGGGGGCGCACGAGCAGTACTTC.